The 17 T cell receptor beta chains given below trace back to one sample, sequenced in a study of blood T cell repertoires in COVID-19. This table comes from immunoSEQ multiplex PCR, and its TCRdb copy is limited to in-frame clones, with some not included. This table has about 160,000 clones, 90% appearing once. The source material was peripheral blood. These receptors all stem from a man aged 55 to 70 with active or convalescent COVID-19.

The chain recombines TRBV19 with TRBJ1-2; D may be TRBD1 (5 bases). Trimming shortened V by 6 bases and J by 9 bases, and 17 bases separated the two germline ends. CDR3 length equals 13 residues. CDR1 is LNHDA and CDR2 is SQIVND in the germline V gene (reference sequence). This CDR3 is CASSPTATVSYTF. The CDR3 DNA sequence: TGTGCCAGTAGCCCCACCGCGACAGTCAGCTACACCTTC.

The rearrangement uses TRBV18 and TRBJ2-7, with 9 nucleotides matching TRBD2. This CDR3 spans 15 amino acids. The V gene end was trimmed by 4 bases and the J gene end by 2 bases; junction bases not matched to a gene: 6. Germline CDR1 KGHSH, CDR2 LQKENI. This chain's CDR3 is CASSLATSGPYEQYF. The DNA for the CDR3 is TGTGCCAGCTCACTGGCGACTAGCGGACCCTACGAGCAGTACTTC.

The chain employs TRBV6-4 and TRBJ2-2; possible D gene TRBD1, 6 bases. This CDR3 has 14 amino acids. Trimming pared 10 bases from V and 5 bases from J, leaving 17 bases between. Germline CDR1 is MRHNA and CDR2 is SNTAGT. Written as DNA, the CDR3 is TGTGCCACCCGACCTACTCAGGGGACCGGGGAGCTGTTTTTT. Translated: CATRPTQGTGELFF.

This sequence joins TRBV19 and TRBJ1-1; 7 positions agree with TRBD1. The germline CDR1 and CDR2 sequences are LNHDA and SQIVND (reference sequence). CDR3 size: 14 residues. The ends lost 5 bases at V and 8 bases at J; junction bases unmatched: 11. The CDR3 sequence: CASSSTTGVGEAFF. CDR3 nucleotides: TGTGCCAGTAGTTCAACAACAGGGGTGGGCGAAGCTTTCTTT.

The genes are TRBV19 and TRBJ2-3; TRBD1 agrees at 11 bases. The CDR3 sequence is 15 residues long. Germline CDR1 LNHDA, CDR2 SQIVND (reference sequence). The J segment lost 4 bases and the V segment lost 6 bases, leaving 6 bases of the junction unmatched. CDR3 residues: CASSTGQGGPDTQYF. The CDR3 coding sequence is TGTGCCAGTAGCACGGGACAGGGGGGTCCAGATACGCAGTATTTT.

For the CDR3, the DNA is TGCAGCGTTGGCCCAGGGTCCTACGAGCAGTACTTC. Its translation: CSVGPGSYEQYF. The J gene is TRBJ2-7, the V gene TRBV29-1, with D perhaps TRBD1 (5 bases). The CDR3 loop spans 12 amino acids. The V and J ends lost 4 bases and 1 base respectively, with 8 bases between them. Germline V gene data show CDR1 as SQVTM and CDR2 as ANQGSEA.

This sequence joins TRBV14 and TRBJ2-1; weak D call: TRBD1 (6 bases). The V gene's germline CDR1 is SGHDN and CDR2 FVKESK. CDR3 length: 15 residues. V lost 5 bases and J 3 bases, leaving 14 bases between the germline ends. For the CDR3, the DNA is TGTGCCAGCAGCGCCCGGCCAGGGGTCTACAATGAGCAGTTCTTC. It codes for CASSARPGVYNEQFF.

CDR3 sequence reads: CASSLNLATDTQYF. For the CDR3, the DNA is TGCGCCAGCAGCTTGAACCTAGCGACAGATACGCAGTATTTT. The J gene is TRBJ2-3, the V gene TRBV5-1; a possible D gene is TRBD2 (6 bases). V lost 1 base and J lost 3, with 9 bases in between. The CDR3 runs to 14 residues. Germline-derived CDR1 and CDR2 are SGHRS and YFSETQ.

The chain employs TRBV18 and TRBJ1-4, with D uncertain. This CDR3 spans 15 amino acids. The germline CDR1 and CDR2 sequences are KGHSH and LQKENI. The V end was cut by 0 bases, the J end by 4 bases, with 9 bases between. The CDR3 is CASSPPSGVNEKLFF. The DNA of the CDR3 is TGTGCCAGCTCACCACCAAGCGGGGTTAATGAAAAACTGTTTTTT.

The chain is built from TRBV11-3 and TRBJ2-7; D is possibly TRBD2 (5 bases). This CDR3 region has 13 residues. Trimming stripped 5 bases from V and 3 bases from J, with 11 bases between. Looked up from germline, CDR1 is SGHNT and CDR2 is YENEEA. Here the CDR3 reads CASSPGEVYEQYF. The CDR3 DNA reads TGTGCCAGCAGCCCCGGGGAAGTCTACGAGCAGTACTTC.

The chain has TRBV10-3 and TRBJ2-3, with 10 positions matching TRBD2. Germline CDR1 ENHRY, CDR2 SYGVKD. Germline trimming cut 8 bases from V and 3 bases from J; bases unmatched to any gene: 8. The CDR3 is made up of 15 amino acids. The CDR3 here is CAIQTSGQGTDTQYF. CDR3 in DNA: TGTGCCATCCAGACTAGCGGGCAGGGGACAGATACGCAGTATTTT.

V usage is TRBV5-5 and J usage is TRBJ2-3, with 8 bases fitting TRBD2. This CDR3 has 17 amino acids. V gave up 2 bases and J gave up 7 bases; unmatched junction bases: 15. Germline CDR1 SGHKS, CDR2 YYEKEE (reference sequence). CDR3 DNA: TGTGCCAGCAGCTTTACAGCAGCGGGAGTTGTAGTAAATACGCAGTATTTT. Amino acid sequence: CASSFTAAGVVVNTQYF.

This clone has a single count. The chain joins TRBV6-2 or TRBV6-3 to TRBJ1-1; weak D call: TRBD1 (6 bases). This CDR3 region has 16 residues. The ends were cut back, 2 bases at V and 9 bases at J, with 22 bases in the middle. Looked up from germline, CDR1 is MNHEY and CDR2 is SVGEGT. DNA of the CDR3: TGTGCCAGCAGTTACCCTGTCGGCGGGGGGGCTAGTAAAGCTTTCTTT. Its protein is CASSYPVGGGASKAFF.

CDR3 nucleotides: TGCGCCAGCAGCCAAGTCCCTAGGTCTGAGCAGTTCTTC. Translation: CASSQVPRSEQFF. This chain uses TRBV4-1 with TRBJ2-1; unclear D gene. Germline-derived CDR1 and CDR2 are MGHRA and YSYEKL. Trimming removed 1 base from V and 9 bases from J, with 10 bases in between. The CDR3 is made up of 13 amino acids.

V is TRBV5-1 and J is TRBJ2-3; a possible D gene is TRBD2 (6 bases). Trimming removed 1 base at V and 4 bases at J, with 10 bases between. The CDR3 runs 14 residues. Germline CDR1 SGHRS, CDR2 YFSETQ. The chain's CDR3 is CASSLTSNADTQYF. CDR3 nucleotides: TGCGCCAGCAGCTTGACTAGCAACGCAGATACGCAGTATTTT.

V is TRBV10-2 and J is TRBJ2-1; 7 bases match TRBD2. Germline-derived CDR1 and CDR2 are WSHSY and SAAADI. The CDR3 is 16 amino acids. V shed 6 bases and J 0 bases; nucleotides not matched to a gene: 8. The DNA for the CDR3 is TGCGCCAGCAGCTTAGTGGGCGGGAGCTCCTACAATGAGCAGTTCTTC. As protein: CASSLVGGSSYNEQFF.

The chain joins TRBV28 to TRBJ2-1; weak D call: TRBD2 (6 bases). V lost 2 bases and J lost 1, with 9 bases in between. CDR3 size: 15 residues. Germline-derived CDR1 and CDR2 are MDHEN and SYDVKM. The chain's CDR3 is CASSLGGRSYNEQFF. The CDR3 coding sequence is TGTGCCAGCAGTTTAGGGGGGAGGTCCTACAATGAGCAGTTCTTC.